These T cell receptor beta chains were read from a single sample in a study of prognosis after radiotherapy for stage I lung cancer. Each CDR3 protein is one row after TCRdb ran MiXCR on the multiplex PCR reads. The profile shows about 31,000 distinct CDR3 sequences, approximately 30% of them singletons. The sample was PBMCs, taken before or after stereotactic body radiation therapy (not recorded which). These receptors came from a donor over 45 with non-small cell lung cancer. Each CDR3 is given with its conserved first and last residue. D genes are given only for firm matches. Rows may omit the clone size; those that give it use once, few, many or a size class.

CDR3	DNA	D	V	J	size
CASSFGSSYEQYF	TGTGCCAGCAGCTTTGGGAGCTCCTACGAGCAGTACTTC	-	TRBV13	TRBJ2-7	few
CASSPRTSGETQYF	TGTGCCAGCAGCCCAAGGACTAGCGGGGAGACCCAGTACTTC	TRBD2	TRBV5-5	TRBJ2-5	many
CASSPPGGGTTTDTQYF	TGTGCCAGCAGCCCCCCGGGCGGGGGAACCACCACAGATACGCAGTATTTT	TRBD2	TRBV7-2	TRBJ2-3	many
CASSFRTGGGTDTQYF	TGCGCCAGCAGCTTTAGGACAGGGGGCGGCACAGATACGCAGTATTTT	TRBD1	TRBV5-1	TRBJ2-3	-
CASSVKLAGWGEQFF	TGTGCCAGCAGCGTAAAACTAGCGGGTTGGGGTGAGCAGTTCTTC	TRBD2	TRBV9	TRBJ2-1	many
CASSPTQGINYGYTF	TGTGCCAGCTCACCTACACAGGGGATTAACTATGGCTACACCTTC	TRBD1	TRBV18	TRBJ1-2	many
CASSLGQVDQPQHF	TGTGCCAGCAGCTTGGGACAGGTGGATCAGCCCCAGCATTTT	TRBD1	TRBV11-2	TRBJ1-5	once
CASSTGSSGNTGELFF	TGTGCCAGTAGCACCGGGTCTAGCGGGAACACCGGGGAGCTGTTTTTT	TRBD2	TRBV19	TRBJ2-2	-
CASSPRQGNTEAFF	TGTGCCAGCTCACCAAGACAGGGAAACACTGAAGCTTTCTTT	TRBD1	TRBV18	TRBJ1-1	few
CASSSLLGEQYF	TGTGCCAGCTCATCCCTACTTGGGGAGCAGTACTTC	-	TRBV18	TRBJ2-7	many
CATFRDRGKYTDTQYF	TGTGCCACCTTCCGGGACAGGGGAAAATACACAGATACGCAGTATTTT	TRBD1	TRBV28	TRBJ2-3	many
CASSGTSGSKYEQYF	TGTGCCAGCAGTGGGACTAGCGGGAGTAAGTACGAGCAGTACTTC	TRBD2	TRBV27	TRBJ2-7	many
CASSQLGRSNEQFF	TGTGCCAGCAGCCAACTAGGGAGGTCCAATGAGCAGTTCTTC	-	TRBV14	TRBJ2-1	many
CASSQAAQATF	TGTGCCAGCAGCCAAGCGGCGCAGGCCACCTTC	-	TRBV3-1	TRBJ1-2	few
CASSLDGGQPQHF	TGTGCCAGCAGCTTAGACGGGGGTCAGCCCCAGCATTTT	-	TRBV7-2	TRBJ1-5	many
CSVLATSYNEQFF	TGCAGCGTACTAGCGACGTCCTACAATGAGCAGTTCTTC	TRBD2	TRBV29-1	TRBJ2-1	many
CASSAGTGSPLHF	TGTGCCAGCAGCGCCGGGACAGGTTCACCCCTCCACTTT	TRBD1	TRBV9	TRBJ1-6	many
CASSQASGRETGELFF	TGTGCCAGCAGCCAAGCTAGCGGTAGAGAAACCGGGGAGCTGTTTTTT	TRBD2	TRBV6-2/TRBV6-3	TRBJ2-2	-
CASSRGLSGETQYF	TGTGCCAGCAGCCGAGGACTATCCGGGGAGACCCAGTACTTC	-	TRBV7-3	TRBJ2-5	many
CATSDHHGTGDKLIQYF	TGTGCCACCAGTGATCACCACGGGACAGGCGATAAGCTCATTCAGTACTTC	TRBD1	TRBV24-1	TRBJ2-4	many
CSAPMGLSKNIQYF	TGCAGTGCCCCCATGGGACTATCCAAAAACATTCAGTACTTC	TRBD2	TRBV20-1	TRBJ2-4	-
CASGLYAQETQYF	TGTGCTAGTGGTTTGTACGCCCAAGAGACCCAGTACTTC	-	TRBV12-5	TRBJ2-5	many
CASSPGGSGRALGEQYF	TGCGCCAGCAGCCCGGGGGGTAGCGGGAGGGCTCTCGGCGAGCAGTACTTC	TRBD2	TRBV5-1	TRBJ2-7	many
CASSLGGSLFTGELSF	TGTGCCAGCAGTTTGGGGGGGAGTTTGTTCACCGGGGAGCTGTCTTTT	TRBD2	TRBV12-3/TRBV12-4	TRBJ2-2	-
CSARDRSLSGNTIYF	TGCAGTGCCCGGGACAGGTCTCTCTCTGGAAACACCATATATTTT	TRBD1	TRBV20-1	TRBJ1-3	few
CASSLGGRGSEKLFF	TGCGCCAGCAGCTTGGGAGGCAGGGGTAGTGAAAAACTGTTTTTT	-	TRBV5-1	TRBJ1-4	many
CASSGRAGGSETQYF	TGTGCCAGCAGTGGCAGAGCGGGGGGCTCTGAGACCCAGTACTTC	TRBD2	TRBV6-1	TRBJ2-5	many
CASSQARSSGANVLTF	TGTGCCAGCAGCCAAGCCAGATCCTCTGGGGCCAACGTCCTGACTTTC	-	TRBV4-3	TRBJ2-6	many
CSAESGRSFEQFF	TGCAGTGCCGAGAGCGGGAGGTCCTTTGAGCAGTTCTTC	TRBD2	TRBV20-1	TRBJ2-1	-
CASSPGQPYSYEQYF	TGTGCCAGCAGCCCGGGACAGCCTTACTCCTACGAGCAGTACTTC	TRBD1	TRBV12-3/TRBV12-4	TRBJ2-7	many
CASSLALVQSSGNTIYF	TGTGCCAGCAGCTTAGCTTTGGTACAGAGCTCTGGAAACACCATATATTTT	-	TRBV7-8	TRBJ1-3	many
CASSLGQGGGSYEQYF	TGTGCCAGCAGTTTAGGACAGGGCGGTGGGTCCTACGAGCAGTACTTC	TRBD1	TRBV27	TRBJ2-7	many
CASSIGQLTSGRGKNIQYF	TGTGCCAGCAGCATTGGACAGCTTACTAGCGGGCGGGGCAAAAACATTCAGTACTTC	TRBD2	TRBV7-9	TRBJ2-4	-
CASSVRSGSNVLTF	TGTGCCAGCAGCGTCAGGTCCGGGTCCAACGTCCTGACTTTC	-	TRBV28	TRBJ2-6	-
CASSSVGTGVATF	TGCGCCAGCAGCTCCGTTGGGACAGGGGTTGCAACCTTC	TRBD1	TRBV5-1	TRBJ1-2	-
CAWKGVGNTIYF	TGTGCCTGGAAGGGTGTAGGAAACACCATATATTTT	-	TRBV30	TRBJ1-3	-
CAISDEGHDEQYF	TGTGCCATCAGTGACGAGGGCCACGACGAGCAGTACTTC	-	TRBV10-3	TRBJ2-7	few
CTSLPRGGDIQYF	TGTACCAGCCTCCCCAGGGGGGGGGACATTCAGTACTTC	-	TRBV6-2/TRBV6-3	TRBJ2-4	-
CASSLANAIGYEQYF	TGTGCCAGCAGCTTAGCGAACGCTATCGGTTACGAGCAGTACTTC	-	TRBV7-9	TRBJ2-7	many
CASRRTSGRRNTGELFF	TGTGCCAGCAGGCGGACTAGCGGGAGGAGGAACACCGGGGAGCTGTTTTTT	TRBD2	TRBV27	TRBJ2-2	many
CASTPSRGARGETQYF	TGTGCCAGCACCCCTTCCAGGGGCGCCCGAGGTGAGACCCAGTACTTC	-	TRBV28	TRBJ2-5	many
CASSRIAGGLYEQYF	TGTGCCAGTAGTAGAATAGCGGGGGGCCTCTACGAGCAGTACTTC	TRBD2	TRBV19	TRBJ2-7	many
CASRSRFSGNTIYF	TGTGCCAGCAGAAGCCGGTTCTCTGGAAACACCATATATTTT	-	TRBV12-3/TRBV12-4	TRBJ1-3	many
CASSFIAGERYNEQFF	TGTGCCAGCAGCTTTATAGCGGGAGAACGGTACAATGAGCAGTTCTTC	TRBD2	TRBV7-9	TRBJ2-1	many
CASSYSSGGVETQYF	TGTGCCAGCAGTTACTCCAGTGGGGGTGTGGAGACCCAGTACTTC	-	TRBV6-6	TRBJ2-5	many
CASSLRAGSGELFF	TGCGCCAGCAGCTTGCGGGCCGGCTCCGGGGAGCTGTTTTTT	-	TRBV5-1	TRBJ2-2	many
CASSATWNTDTHYF	TGTGCCAGCAGTGCGACATGGAACACAGATACGCATTATTTT	-	TRBV28	TRBJ2-3	-
CASRWGSSYEQYF	TGTGCCAGCAGATGGGGAAGCTCCTACGAGCAGTACTTC	-	TRBV6-2/TRBV6-3	TRBJ2-7	once
CATSDLDEQYF	TGTGCCACCAGTGATTTGGACGAGCAGTACTTC	-	TRBV24-1	TRBJ2-7	many
CSSRVTGGSDYGYTF	TGCAGTTCTAGAGTGACAGGGGGCTCGGACTATGGCTACACCTTC	TRBD1	TRBV20-1	TRBJ1-2	-
CASRPGNRGSVGSYEQYF	TGTGCCAGCAGACCCGGGAATAGAGGGAGTGTTGGCTCCTACGAGCAGTACTTC	-	TRBV6-2/TRBV6-3	TRBJ2-7	once
CASCGRSSSTDTQYF	TGTGCCTCATGCGGGAGGTCCTCTAGCACAGATACTCAGTATTTT	TRBD2	TRBV6-1	TRBJ2-3	-